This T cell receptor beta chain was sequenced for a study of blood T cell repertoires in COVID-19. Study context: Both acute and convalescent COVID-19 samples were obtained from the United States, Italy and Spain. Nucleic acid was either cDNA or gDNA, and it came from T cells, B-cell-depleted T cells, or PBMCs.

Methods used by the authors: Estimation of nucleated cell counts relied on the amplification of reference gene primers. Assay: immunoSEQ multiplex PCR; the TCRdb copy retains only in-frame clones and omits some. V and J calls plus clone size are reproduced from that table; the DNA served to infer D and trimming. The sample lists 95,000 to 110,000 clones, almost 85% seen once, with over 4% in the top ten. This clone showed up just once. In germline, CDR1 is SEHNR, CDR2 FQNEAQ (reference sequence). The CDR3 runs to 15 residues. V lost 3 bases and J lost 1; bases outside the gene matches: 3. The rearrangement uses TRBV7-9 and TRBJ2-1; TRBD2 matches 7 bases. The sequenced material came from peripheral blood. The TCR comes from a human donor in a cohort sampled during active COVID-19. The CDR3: CASSFMGGSYNEQFF. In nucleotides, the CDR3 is TGTGCCAGCAGCTTTATGGGAGGGTCCTACAATGAGCAGTTCTTC. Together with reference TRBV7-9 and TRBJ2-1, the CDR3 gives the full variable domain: DTGVSQNPRHKITKRGQNVTFRCDPISEHNRLYWYRQTLGQGPEFLTYFQNEAQLEKSRLLSDRFSAERPKGSFSTLEIQRTEQGDSAMYLCASSFMGGSYNEQFFGPGTRLTVL.